Listed here are 12 T cell receptor beta chains from one sample, sequenced in a study of blood T cell repertoires in COVID-19. TCRdb keeps only in-frame clones here, not all; method: immunoSEQ multiplex PCR. The sample comprises about 410,000 clones, around nine tenths of which are singletons, and under 2% rests with the top ten. Sequencing was done on a sample of peripheral blood. These receptor sequences come from a middle-aged woman with COVID-19, enrolled during active disease.

The chain couples TRBV29-1 to TRBJ1-1, with D possibly matching TRBD1 (5 bases). The CDR3 extends over 11 amino acids. Germline assignment: CDR1 SQVTM and CDR2 ANQGSEA. Trimming removed 6 bases at V and 6 bases at J, with 11 bases between. CDR3 nucleotides: TGCAGCGTCCGGGGGACGGCTGAAGCTTTCTTT. Protein: CSVRGTAEAFF.

The rearrangement joins TRBV7-3 to TRBJ1-1, with TRBD1 as a possible D gene (5 bases). The CDR3 covers 14 residues. V dropped 5 bases and J dropped 1 base, with 11 bases sitting between them. Germline CDR1 SGHTA, CDR2 FQGTGA. The CDR3 nucleotides are TGTGCCAGCAGCCCGACAGTTCGGAACACTGAAGCTTTCTTT. This sequence encodes CASSPTVRNTEAFF.

The rearrangement uses TRBV11-2 and TRBJ2-3, with D perhaps TRBD2 (6 bases). The length of the CDR3 is 13 residues. V was clipped by 5 bases and J by 8 bases, with 14 bases between them. CDR1 and CDR2 (germline): SGHAT, FQNNGV. The CDR3 DNA reads TGTGCCAGCAGCATCCCCGGGGGACGTACGCAGTATTTT. Protein: CASSIPGGRTQYF.

Details on this clone: Other DNA variants within this sample encode the same CDR3. The CDR3 region has the DNA TGTGCCAGCAGTTTGGTAGGGGCAACTAATGAAAAACTGTTTTTT. Its translation: CASSLVGATNEKLFF. This chain uses TRBV28 with TRBJ1-4, with D possibly being TRBD1 (5 bases). Per germline, CDR1 MDHEN and CDR2 SYDVKM. Trimming pared 3 bases from V and 0 bases from J, leaving 8 bases between. The CDR3 extends over 15 amino acids.

In this sample, this clone turned up once. This chain uses TRBV11-2 with TRBJ1-1; a weak D match, TRBD1 (5 bases). CDR3 length: 13 amino acids. Trimming stripped 3 bases from V and 6 bases from J, with 11 bases between. Germline lookup yields CDR1 SGHAT and CDR2 FQNNGV. This CDR3 is CASSFKGPAEAFF. CDR3 coding DNA: TGTGCCAGCAGCTTCAAGGGGCCCGCTGAAGCTTTCTTT.

This clone appeared once. In DNA, the CDR3 is TGTGCCAGCAGCTCCAGGGTATTGCGGGGCGGAGATCAGCCCCAGCATTTT. Translated, it gives CASSSRVLRGGDQPQHF. The chain couples TRBV7-6 to TRBJ1-5, with a weak D call TRBD1 (5 bases). The CDR3 totals 17 residues. V gave up 4 bases and J gave up 5 bases, with 21 bases separating them. The germline V gene encodes CDR1 SGHVS and CDR2 FNYEAQ.

The chain couples TRBV19 to TRBJ1-1; tentative D call: TRBD1 (5 bases). The CDR3 runs 13 residues. With 1 base removed from V and 5 bases from J, the gap between germline ends came to 8 bases. Germline-derived CDR1 and CDR2 are LNHDA and SQIVND (reference sequence). The CDR3, as DNA: TGTGCCAGTAGTATAGGGGGGGAGACTGAAGCTTTCTTT. Its translation: CASSIGGETEAFF.

The chain carries TRBV6-4 and TRBJ1-3, with D possibly matching TRBD1 (5 bases). Trimming stripped 5 bases from V and 0 bases from J, with 17 bases between. The CDR3 contains 17 residues. CDR1 MRHNA and CDR2 SNTAGT come from the germline V gene. CDR3 residues: CASSLPPWGLSGNTIYF. In DNA, the CDR3 is TGTGCCAGCAGTCTCCCCCCGTGGGGCCTCTCTGGAAACACCATATATTTT.

The rearrangement joins TRBV5-4 to TRBJ2-5; the match to TRBD2 covers 8 bases. CDR1 is SGHNT and CDR2 is YYREEE in the germline V gene (reference sequence). V lost 1 base to trimming and J lost 4 bases; unmatched junction nucleotides: 3. CDR3 length: 14 residues. CDR3 in amino acids: CASSLPGGRETQYF. CDR3 nucleotide sequence: TGTGCCAGCAGCTTGCCGGGGGGGAGAGAGACCCAGTACTTC.

Only a few counts were recorded for this clone. This sequence joins TRBV2 and TRBJ2-7; D remains unclear. The germline V gene has CDR1 SNHLY and CDR2 FYNNEI. Trimming shortened V by 6 bases and J by 2 bases, and 8 bases separated the two germline ends. This CDR3 spans 12 amino acids. The CDR3 sequence is CASSYSTYEQYF. CDR3 sequence (DNA): TGTGCCAGCAGCTACAGTACCTACGAGCAGTACTTC.

V is TRBV4-3 and J is TRBJ1-2; TRBD1 is a possible D gene (5 bases). The germline V gene has CDR1 LGHNA and CDR2 YSLEER. CDR3 size: 15 residues. Trimming took off 3 bases at V and 1 base at J, with 12 bases between the two ends. CDR3 bases: TGCGCCAGCAGCCAGGCATTTAGGGGTAACTATGGCTACACCTTC. Translated: CASSQAFRGNYGYTF.

This sequence joins TRBV19 and TRBJ1-5; TRBD1 matches at 9 bases. V shed 9 bases, J shed 2 bases, and the junction held 11 bases outside the gene matches. There are 16 residues in the CDR3. Germline lookup yields CDR1 LNHDA and CDR2 SQIVND (reference sequence). This chain's CDR3 is CASPDGDRDGNQPQHF. In nucleotides, the CDR3 is TGTGCCAGCCCTGACGGGGACAGGGATGGCAATCAGCCCCAGCATTTT. The complete variable domain, with remaining parts taken from reference TRBV19 and TRBJ1-5, reads DGGITQSPKYLFRKEGQNVTLSCEQNLNHDAMYWYRQDPGQGLRLIYYSQIVNDFQKGDIAEGYSVSREKKESFPLTVTSAQKNPTAFYLCASPDGDRDGNQPQHFGDGTRLSIL.